The 21 T cell receptor beta chains presented below share a single source sample, sequenced in a study of shared clonotypes between healthy human individuals. Sequenced by immunoSEQ multiplex PCR; TCRdb stores in-frame clones only, minus some. The sample has over 800,000 clones; 90% to 95% are singletons. CD45RO-negative cells were positively selected for CCR7, leaving out terminally differentiated effector memory CD45RA+ cells. Source material: naive CD8+ T cells sorted from blood. These receptors all come from a man aged 30 to 45 in good health.

The chain recombines TRBV27 with TRBJ2-2, with D possibly matching TRBD2 (6 bases). V was shortened by 6 bases and J by 6 bases, with 11 bases between the two germline ends. The CDR3 length is 13 residues. Germline V gives CDR1 MNHEY, CDR2 SMNVEV (reference sequence). The CDR3 bases are TGTGCCAGCAGCTTGCGGAGGGCCGGGGAGCTGTTTTTT. It specifies CASSLRRAGELFF.

The chain links TRBV9 to TRBJ2-7, with 9 bases fitting TRBD2. J gave up 5 bases and V 0 bases, and 6 bases lay outside the gene matches. Germline V gene sequence: CDR1 SGDLS, CDR2 YYNGEE. The CDR3 covers 15 residues. This CDR3 reads CASSVGVSGSNEQYF. CDR3 DNA sequence: TGTGCCAGCAGCGTAGGCGTTAGCGGGAGTAACGAGCAGTACTTC.

The chain links TRBV7-9 to TRBJ1-1; no clear D. Trimming took 3 bases from V and 2 from J, leaving 10 bases between them. Looked up from germline, CDR1 is SEHNR and CDR2 is FQNEAQ (reference sequence). The CDR3 consists of 14 residues. In nucleotides, the CDR3 is TGTGCCAGCAGCTTCTCGCCGGGAAACACTGAAGCTTTCTTT. Translating gives CASSFSPGNTEAFF.

J is TRBJ2-1 and V is TRBV12-5, with a tentative D call TRBD2 (6 bases). CDR1 and CDR2 from the germline V gene are LGHNT and FRNRAP. Trimming took off 4 bases at V and 1 base at J, with 20 bases between the two ends. The CDR3 is made up of 18 amino acids. The CDR3 nucleotides read TGTGCTAGTGGTTCAGTGAGTGGCGGGATGAAGTCCTACAATGAGCAGTTCTTC. This gives the protein CASGSVSGGMKSYNEQFF.

On this clone: The identical CDR3 is also encoded by other nucleotide sequences in the sample. This chain uses TRBV28 with TRBJ2-7, with 8 bases that match TRBD1. Trimming took 3 bases from V and 3 from J; bases not matched to a gene: 4. CDR1 is MDHEN and CDR2 is SYDVKM in the germline V gene. The length of the CDR3 is 14 residues. This chain's CDR3 is CASSLGDRSYEQYF. The CDR3 DNA reads TGTGCCAGCAGTTTGGGGGACAGGAGCTACGAGCAGTACTTC.

This chain connects TRBV29-1 to TRBJ2-1; the match to TRBD2 covers 11 bases. The CDR3 length is 15 residues. V trimming: 3 bases; J trimming: 4 bases; junction bases outside the gene matches: 5. CDR1 is SQVTM and CDR2 is ANQGSEA in the germline V gene. The CDR3 DNA follows: TGCAGCGTTGACCGGACTAGCGGGTGGTACAATGAGCAGTTCTTC. The encoded protein is CSVDRTSGWYNEQFF.

The V call is TRBV29-1, the J call TRBJ1-1, with D perhaps matching TRBD1 (5 bases). Germline V gene lookup returns CDR1 SQVTM and CDR2 ANQGSEA. This CDR3 has 15 residues. Trimming took 8 bases from V and 2 from J, leaving 21 bases between them. Here the CDR3 reads CSTIDRANPNTEAFF. The CDR3 coding sequence is TGCAGCACGATCGACAGAGCAAACCCAAACACTGAAGCTTTCTTT.

The chain combines TRBV6-6 with TRBJ2-1, with D hard to call. The CDR3 totals 15 residues. The germline V and J ends were trimmed by 2 bases and 6 bases, with 14 bases remaining between them. The germline V gene has CDR1 MNHNY and CDR2 SVGAGI (reference sequence). CDR3 sequence reads: CASSYPTQTSNEQFF. In nucleotides, the CDR3 is TGTGCCAGCAGTTACCCGACCCAGACATCCAATGAGCAGTTCTTC.

The V call is TRBV10-3, the J call TRBJ2-2; the match to TRBD2 covers 16 bases. V was clipped by 8 bases and J by 0 bases; unmatched bases: 6. CDR1 is ENHRY and CDR2 is SYGVKD in the germline V gene. This CDR3 has 18 residues. The chain's CDR3 is CAIGPGLAGGTNTGELFF. The CDR3 DNA reads as TGTGCCATCGGTCCGGGACTAGCGGGAGGGACGAACACCGGGGAGCTGTTTTTT.

The chain links TRBV28 to TRBJ2-3; 9 nucleotides match TRBD1. The V gene end was trimmed by 2 bases and the J gene end by 2 bases; junction bases not matched to a gene: 2. From germline, CDR1 is MDHEN and CDR2 SYDVKM. CDR3 size: 15 residues. CDR3 protein: CASSLDRGDTDTQYF. DNA of the CDR3: TGTGCCAGCAGTTTAGACAGGGGGGACACAGATACGCAGTATTTT.

This rearrangement joins TRBV7-9 to TRBJ2-2, with D maybe TRBD2 (7 bases). V was clipped by 1 base and J by 0 bases, with 18 bases between them. This CDR3 spans 19 amino acids. CDR1 and CDR2 (germline): SEHNR, FQNEAQ (reference sequence). The CDR3 spells CASSLVLGASGSNTGELFF. Here the CDR3 DNA reads TGTGCCAGCAGCTTAGTCTTGGGGGCTAGCGGATCGAACACCGGGGAGCTGTTTTTT.

The V and J genes are TRBV6-1 and TRBJ1-1, with a possible D match to TRBD1 (6 bases). Deletions cut 4 bases from V and 5 bases from J, with 17 bases between. In germline, CDR1 is MNHNS, CDR2 SASEGT. The CDR3 runs to 15 residues. The CDR3 protein is CASSVFGGRGTEAFF. The DNA for the CDR3 is TGTGCCAGCAGTGTGTTCGGGGGCCGAGGGACTGAAGCTTTCTTT.

This chain links TRBV27 with TRBJ1-5, with a possible D match to TRBD1 (6 bases). Germline CDR1 is MNHEY and CDR2 is SMNVEV (reference sequence). Trimming cost V 8 bases and J 3 bases, with 20 bases left between them. This CDR3 is 16 amino acids long. CDR3 DNA: TGTGCCAGCGCTCCCGGGAGTTCAGGGGTCAATCAGCCCCAGCATTTT. Translated: CASAPGSSGVNQPQHF.

The rearrangement joins TRBV15 to TRBJ1-5, with D unresolved. Trimming left V 7 bases short and J 1 base short, with 5 bases between. The CDR3 consists of 12 residues. Germline loops: CDR1 LNHNV, CDR2 YYDKDF (reference sequence). CDR3 region: CATTGSNQPQHF. Here the CDR3 DNA reads TGTGCCACCACTGGGAGCAATCAGCCCCAGCATTTT.

This CDR3 is CASSDSMTGYSNNEQFF. Written as DNA, the CDR3 is TGTGCCAGCAGTGACTCGATGACAGGGTATAGCAACAATGAGCAGTTCTTC. J is TRBJ2-1 and V is TRBV27, with 7 bases lining up with TRBD1. The ends lost 5 bases at V and 5 bases at J; junction bases unmatched: 15. The CDR3 has 17 amino acids. The V gene's germline CDR1 is MNHEY and CDR2 SMNVEV (reference sequence).

To note about this clone: Other nucleotide sequences in the sample specify the same CDR3. This chain joins TRBV27 and TRBJ2-7; 8 bases fit TRBD2. The ends lost 3 bases at V and 7 bases at J; junction bases unmatched: 5. This CDR3 comprises 13 residues. Germline V CDR1 and CDR2: MNHEY, SMNVEV (reference sequence). The CDR3, as DNA: TGTGCCAGCAGTTTGGCGGGAGGCTTGGAGCAGTACTTC. Its protein is CASSLAGGLEQYF.

The V gene is TRBV7-8, the J gene TRBJ2-2; TRBD2 aligns across 10 bases. Germline trimming cut 10 bases from V and 5 bases from J; bases unmatched to any gene: 4. Germline assignment: CDR1 SGHVS and CDR2 FQNEAQ. CDR3 size: 13 residues. The DNA of the CDR3 is TGTGCCATCCTAGCGGGAGTAACCGGGGAGCTGTTTTTT. This encodes CAILAGVTGELFF.

The chain links TRBV10-2 to TRBJ2-1; no definite D call. V was trimmed by 8 bases and J by 4 bases, leaving 12 bases between them. CDR3 length: 13 residues. Looked up from germline, CDR1 is WSHSY and CDR2 is SAAADI. CDR3 in DNA: TGCGCCAGCCGCCCTGACGGATACAATGAGCAGTTCTTC. Translation: CASRPDGYNEQFF.

As for this clone: Sequence at one end of the junction differs from germline and may be a read error. The V call is TRBV19, the J call TRBJ1-2; D perhaps matches TRBD1 (5 bases). The CDR3 runs 12 residues. Germline CDR1 LNHDA, CDR2 SQIVND (reference sequence). The CDR3 nucleotides are TGTGCCAGTAGTTCGGGACCGACACTCTTCTTCTTC. Translation gives CASSSGPTLFFF.

The chain links TRBV7-6 to TRBJ1-1; no reliable D call. The length of the CDR3 is 13 residues. Germline CDR1 and CDR2: SGHVS and FNYEAQ. Trimming left V 2 bases short and J 0 bases short, with 4 bases between. The CDR3 DNA reads as TGTGCCAGCAGCTTAATGTTGAACACTGAAGCTTTCTTT. It encodes CASSLMLNTEAFF.

V usage is TRBV15 and J usage is TRBJ2-7; 9 nucleotides line up with TRBD1. The V gene's germline CDR1 is LNHNV and CDR2 YYDKDF (reference sequence). This CDR3 is 13 amino acids long. Unmatched junction bases numbered 6, after V lost 7 bases and J lost 5 bases. CDR3: CATTPGQGDEQYF. The DNA of the CDR3 is TGTGCCACCACTCCGGGACAGGGAGACGAGCAGTACTTC.